The next 22 T cell receptor beta chains were all read from a single sample in a study of blood T cell repertoires in COVID-19. TCRdb's table, derived via immunoSEQ multiplex PCR, lists solely in-frame clones and lacks some. The data contain some 97,000 clones, about 85% of them singletons. Sample: peripheral blood. Receptor source: a man aged 50-60 years with active or convalescent COVID-19.

CDR3: CASSRGTGGDYEQYF. The CDR3 bases are TGTGCCAGCAGCCGAGGGACAGGGGGCGATTACGAGCAGTACTTC. This rearrangement joins TRBV3-1 (or the pseudogene TRBV3-2) to TRBJ2-7; 12 nucleotides agree with TRBD1. Germline V gene sequence: CDR1 LGHDT, CDR2 YNNKEL (reference sequence). V dropped 4 bases and J dropped 4; count of bases not matched to a gene: 5. CDR3 length: 15 residues.

This clone was picked up many times. The chain uses TRBV11-3 and TRBJ1-1, with 7 bases that match TRBD1. Looked up from germline, CDR1 is SGHNT and CDR2 is YENEEA. V was clipped by 0 bases and J by 6 bases; unmatched bases: 10. The CDR3 loop spans 16 amino acids. CDR3 DNA: TGTGCCAGCAGCTTAGATGGAAGATTGGGACAGCCTGAAGCTTTCTTT. The encoded protein is CASSLDGRLGQPEAFF.

The V gene is TRBV4-1, the J gene TRBJ2-3; D is unresolved. The CDR3 sequence is 13 residues long. Germline CDR1 reads MGHRA; CDR2 reads YSYEKL. V dropped 1 base and J dropped 4 bases, with 6 bases sitting between them. The CDR3, as DNA: TGCGCCAGCAGCCAAGGACGGGCAGATACGCAGTATTTT. Its translation is CASSQGRADTQYF.

This clone was observed a single time. In DNA, the CDR3 is TGTGCCAGCAGTGGTTATGAGAGGGATACGCAGTATTTT. Its protein product is CASSGYERDTQYF. The chain carries TRBV25-1 and TRBJ2-3, with D hard to call. Trimming pared 4 bases from V and 6 bases from J, leaving 11 bases between. The CDR3 spans 13 residues. CDR1 and CDR2 from the germline V gene are MGHDK and SYGVNS.

This clone has more than one count but fewer than ten. The chain has TRBV5-4 and TRBJ1-1; no clear D gene. The CDR3 consists of 13 residues. V lost 0 bases and J lost 5, with 8 bases in between. Germline V gene lookup returns CDR1 SGHNT and CDR2 YYREEE (reference sequence). The CDR3 reads CASSLGAVTEAFF. The CDR3 DNA follows: TGTGCCAGCAGCTTGGGGGCAGTAACTGAAGCTTTCTTT. Combining the CDR3 with reference TRBV5-4 and TRBJ1-1 gives the whole variable domain ETGVTQSPTHLIKTRGQQVTLRCSSQSGHNTVSWYQQALGQGPQFIFQYYREEENGRGNFPPRFSGLQFPNYSSELNVNALELDDSALYLCASSLGAVTEAFFGQGTRLTVV.

V and J are TRBV19 and TRBJ1-2; 7 bases map to TRBD1. Trimming removed 7 bases from V and 7 bases from J; junction bases left unmatched: 9. Germline loops: CDR1 LNHDA, CDR2 SQIVND (reference sequence). The CDR3 contains 13 residues. This chain's CDR3 is CASIRTGEPGYTF. CDR3 DNA sequence: TGTGCCAGTATTCGAACAGGGGAACCTGGCTACACCTTC.

The chain carries TRBV2 and TRBJ2-5; D gene uncertain. CDR1 is SNHLY, CDR2 FYNNEI, per germline. There are 14 residues in the CDR3. V shed 3 bases and J shed 5 bases, with 13 bases lying between them. Here the CDR3 DNA reads TGTGCCAGCAGTGAGTTAGTAGCCCGGGAGACCCAGTACTTC. It specifies CASSELVARETQYF.

This chain connects TRBV27 to TRBJ1-2; 12 bases align to TRBD1. The germline gives CDR1 MNHEY, CDR2 SMNVEV (reference sequence). Trimming at V came to 5 bases and at J to 7 bases, leaving 5 bases not matched to a gene. CDR3 size: 14 residues. The CDR3 region is CASSMGQGARGYTF. CDR3 DNA: TGTGCCAGCAGTATGGGACAGGGGGCTCGTGGCTACACCTTC.

This chain links TRBV3-1 (or the pseudogene TRBV3-2) with TRBJ2-4; D is undetermined. V lost 3 bases, J lost 8 bases, and 8 bases lay in between. Germline CDR1 reads LGHDT; CDR2 reads YNNKEL (reference sequence). The CDR3 is 12 residues long. The CDR3 protein is CASSHARDIQYF. The DNA for the CDR3 is TGTGCCAGCAGCCACGCACGGGACATTCAGTACTTC.

The chain carries TRBV30 and TRBJ2-7; 7 bases map to TRBD2. CDR3 length: 12 residues. Germline V gene lookup returns CDR1 GTSNPN and CDR2 SVGIG (reference sequence). V gave up 7 bases and J gave up 0 bases; unmatched junction bases: 3. CDR3 amino acids: CAFSGSSYEQYF. CDR3 DNA sequence: TGTGCCTTTAGCGGGTCCTCCTACGAGCAGTACTTC.

The chain has TRBV18 and TRBJ1-5; 7 positions agree with TRBD1. The CDR3 runs 16 residues. CDR1 and CDR2 from the germline V gene are KGHSH and LQKENI. The ends lost 3 bases at V and 3 bases at J; junction bases unmatched: 8. CDR3 sequence reads: CASSPPSGTDNQPQHF. The DNA of the CDR3 is TGTGCCAGCTCACCTCCCTCCGGGACAGACAATCAGCCCCAGCATTTT.

CDR3 sequence (DNA): TGCGCCAGCAGCTTGGGGGCAGAAAATTCACCCCTCCACTTT. It yields the protein CASSLGAENSPLHF. The chain joins TRBV5-1 to TRBJ1-6; unclear D gene. V was cut by 0 bases and J by 7 bases, with 8 bases left in between. The CDR3 is 14 residues long. Germline V gene sequence: CDR1 SGHRS, CDR2 YFSETQ.

The chain has TRBV23-1 and TRBJ2-7; D possibly corresponds to TRBD2 (5 bases). TRBV23-1 qualifies as an ORF whose function is uncertain. The CDR3 loop spans 15 amino acids. V lost 6 bases, J lost 0 bases, and 15 bases lay in between. Here the CDR3 reads CASSRSDTVSYEQYF. In DNA, the CDR3 is TGCGCCAGCAGCCGTAGCGACACCGTCTCCTACGAGCAGTACTTC.

V usage is TRBV28 and J usage is TRBJ2-5; 10 bases line up with TRBD2. Germline assignment: CDR1 MDHEN and CDR2 SYDVKM. The J segment lost 4 bases and the V segment lost 11 bases, leaving 16 bases of the junction unmatched. This CDR3 contains 16 residues. The CDR3 is CAGPGGSGRPRETQYF. The DNA of the CDR3 is TGTGCCGGTCCGGGCGGTAGCGGGAGGCCCCGAGAGACCCAGTACTTC.

The V and J genes are TRBV5-6 and TRBJ2-1, with D perhaps TRBD2 (6 bases). CDR1 is SGHDT and CDR2 is YYEEEE in the germline V gene. V was pared by 2 bases and J by 8 bases, with 14 bases between. There are 14 residues in the CDR3. CDR3: CASSFLGSRDEQFF. The CDR3 DNA follows: TGTGCCAGCAGCTTCCTCGGGAGTCGGGATGAGCAGTTCTTC.

V gene TRBV4-2 combines with J gene TRBJ2-1, with D maybe TRBD1 (7 bases). This CDR3 has 13 amino acids. The germline V gene encodes CDR1 LGHNA and CDR2 YNFKEQ. The ends were cut back, 4 bases at V and 9 bases at J, with 13 bases in the middle. The CDR3 spells CASSLGTAGEQFF. DNA of the CDR3: TGTGCCAGCAGCCTAGGGACAGCGGGTGAGCAGTTCTTC.

This clone came up a few times. This rearrangement joins TRBV5-8 to TRBJ2-3; TRBD1 aligns across 9 bases. V lost 3 bases to trimming and J lost 3 bases; unmatched junction nucleotides: 5. There are 15 residues in the CDR3. In germline, CDR1 is SGHTS, CDR2 YDEGEE. The CDR3 spells CASSSGQGSTDTQYF. The CDR3 DNA sequence: TGTGCCAGCAGCTCCGGACAGGGGTCTACAGATACGCAGTATTTT.

The chain uses TRBV7-8 and TRBJ2-1, with D possibly TRBD2 on 6 matching bases. The CDR3 has 16 amino acids. The germline V gene encodes CDR1 SGHVS and CDR2 FQNEAQ. V gave up 0 bases and J gave up 3 bases, with 12 bases separating them. CDR3 DNA: TGTGCCAGCAGCTTAGCTGCGGGGTTTGACTACAATGAGCAGTTCTTC. Its protein product is CASSLAAGFDYNEQFF.

This sequence joins TRBV7-6 and TRBJ2-5, with D possibly being TRBD1 (6 bases). Trimming removed 4 bases at V and 4 bases at J, with 13 bases between. The length of the CDR3 is 14 residues. Germline CDR1 is SGHVS and CDR2 is FNYEAQ. As DNA, the CDR3 is TGTGCCAGCAGCTCTACAGGGTTCGGAGAGACCCAGTACTTC. Its translation: CASSSTGFGETQYF. Variable domain in full (rest from reference TRBV7-6 and TRBJ2-5): GAGVSQSPRYKVTKRGQDVALRCDPISGHVSLYWYRQALGQGPEFLTYFNYEAQQDKSGLPNDRFSAERPEGSISTLTIQRTEQRDSAMYRCASSSTGFGETQYFGPGTRLLVL.

This CDR3 is CASSYSTGLMNYEQYF. Here the CDR3 DNA reads TGTGCCAGCAGTTACTCGACAGGCCTGATGAACTACGAGCAGTACTTC. This chain links TRBV6-6 with TRBJ2-7; possible D gene TRBD1, 6 bases. Trimming left V 0 bases short and J 3 bases short, with 15 bases between. The CDR3 totals 16 residues. Per the germline V gene, CDR1 is MNHNY and CDR2 is SVGAGI (reference sequence).

This chain joins TRBV19 and TRBJ2-5, with 7 bases lining up with TRBD1. There are 15 residues in the CDR3. Trimming at V came to 6 bases and at J to 5 bases, leaving 12 bases not matched to a gene. The germline V gene encodes CDR1 LNHDA and CDR2 SQIVND (reference sequence). The CDR3 coding sequence is TGTGCCAGTAGAAGAACAGGGGTTTCGATGGAGACCCAGTACTTC. This encodes CASRRTGVSMETQYF.

V and J are TRBV7-2 and TRBJ2-5; D is ambiguous. This CDR3 comprises 12 residues. Germline-derived CDR1 and CDR2 are SGHTA and FQGNSA. The germline V and J ends were trimmed by 7 bases and 5 bases, with 11 bases remaining between them. The CDR3 loop reads CASKQPWETQYF. Written as DNA, the CDR3 is TGTGCCAGCAAACAGCCTTGGGAGACCCAGTACTTC.